This TCR beta chain was retrieved from a study of response to subunit inactivated influenza vaccine. TCRdb fed the RT-PCR reads into MiXCR, producing one record per CDR3 protein. The profile shows some 850,000 distinct CDR3 sequences, less than 20% of them singletons. V lost 1 base and J lost 3; bases outside the gene matches: 5. CDR3 length: 15 amino acids. Turning to this clonotype: The antigen remains unidentified.

Notes on the study in general: With each seasonal influenza vaccination, the authors suggested, few new T cells are recruited.

The chain links TRBV12-3 or TRBV12-4 to TRBJ2-5, with 7 bases that match TRBD2. This material consisted of PBMCs from blood, taken roughly 5 days after vaccination. The TCR sequence derives from a man between 45 and 60 years old who received an inactivated influenza vaccine. The DNA of the CDR3 is TGTGCCAGCAGTTTAGATCGTACTAGCGAAGAGACCCAGTACTTC. Translating it yields CASSLDRTSEETQYF.